The next 3 T cell receptor beta chains were all read from a single sample in a study of early T cells in non-severe SARS-CoV-2 infection. TCRdb redid the calling of the 5' RACE reads with MiXCR, one entry per CDR3 protein. Counted here are under 65,000 distinct CDR3 sequences, around an eighth occurring once; the ten biggest clones make up less than 4.5%. The sequencing input was whole blood. These receptors came from an adult who was a healthcare worker with PCR-confirmed SARS-CoV-2 infection or an uninfected control (not recorded which).

This clonotype was seen a handful of times. This sequence joins TRBV28 and TRBJ1-2; D is unclear. V gave up 6 bases and J gave up 2 bases, with 10 bases separating them. The CDR3 runs to 13 residues. The germline V gene has CDR1 MDHEN and CDR2 SYDVKM. The CDR3 DNA follows: TGTGCCAGCAGATCGCCGGACAACTATGGCTACACCTTC. Protein sequence: CASRSPDNYGYTF.

V usage is TRBV27 and J usage is TRBJ2-3; D remains ambiguous. The germline gives CDR1 MNHEY, CDR2 SMNVEV (reference sequence). V lost 0 bases, J lost 5 bases, and 15 bases lay in between. The CDR3 runs to 16 residues. The CDR3: CASSLSPSGWGDTQYF. CDR3 in DNA: TGTGCCAGCAGTTTATCCCCCTCGGGCTGGGGAGATACGCAGTATTTT.

The V gene is TRBV9, the J gene TRBJ1-6, with no clear D. This CDR3 has 14 amino acids. V dropped 3 bases and J dropped 5 bases, with 9 bases sitting between them. Germline V gene lookup returns CDR1 SGDLS and CDR2 YYNGEE. In DNA form, the CDR3 reads TGTGCCAGCAGCGGCACCAGAGATAATTCACCCCTCCACTTT. This sequence encodes CASSGTRDNSPLHF.